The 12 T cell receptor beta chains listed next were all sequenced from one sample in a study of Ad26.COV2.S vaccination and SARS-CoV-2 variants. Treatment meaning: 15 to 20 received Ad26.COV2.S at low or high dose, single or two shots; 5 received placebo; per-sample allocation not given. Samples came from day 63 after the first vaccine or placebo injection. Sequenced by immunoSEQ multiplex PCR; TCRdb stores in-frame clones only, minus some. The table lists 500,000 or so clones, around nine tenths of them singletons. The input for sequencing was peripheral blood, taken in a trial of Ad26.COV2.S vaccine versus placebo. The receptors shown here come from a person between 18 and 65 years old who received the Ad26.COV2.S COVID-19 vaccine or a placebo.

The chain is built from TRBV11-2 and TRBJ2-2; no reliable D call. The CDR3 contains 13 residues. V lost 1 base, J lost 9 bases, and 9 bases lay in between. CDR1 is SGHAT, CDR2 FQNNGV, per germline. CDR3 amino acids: CASSLVVVRELFF. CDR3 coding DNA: TGTGCCAGCAGCTTAGTGGTAGTCCGGGAGCTGTTTTTT.

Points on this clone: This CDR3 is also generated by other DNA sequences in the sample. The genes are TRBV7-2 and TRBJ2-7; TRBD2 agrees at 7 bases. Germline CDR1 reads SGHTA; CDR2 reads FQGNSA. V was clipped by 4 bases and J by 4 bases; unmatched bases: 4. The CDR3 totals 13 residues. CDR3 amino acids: CASSSGGGYEQYF. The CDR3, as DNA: TGTGCCAGCAGCTCCGGCGGGGGATACGAGCAGTACTTC.

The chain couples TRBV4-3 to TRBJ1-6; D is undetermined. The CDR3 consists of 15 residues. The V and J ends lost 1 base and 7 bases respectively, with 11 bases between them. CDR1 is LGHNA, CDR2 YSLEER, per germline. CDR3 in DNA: TGCGCCAGCAGCCAAGTGTCCAATACGAATTCACCCCTCCACTTT. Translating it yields CASSQVSNTNSPLHF.

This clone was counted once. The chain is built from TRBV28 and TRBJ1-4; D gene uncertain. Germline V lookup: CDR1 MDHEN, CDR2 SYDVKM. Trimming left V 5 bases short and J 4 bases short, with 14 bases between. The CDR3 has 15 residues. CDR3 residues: CASSPPGQRNEKLFF. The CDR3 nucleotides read TGTGCCAGCAGTCCCCCCGGGCAGCGTAATGAAAAACTGTTTTTT.

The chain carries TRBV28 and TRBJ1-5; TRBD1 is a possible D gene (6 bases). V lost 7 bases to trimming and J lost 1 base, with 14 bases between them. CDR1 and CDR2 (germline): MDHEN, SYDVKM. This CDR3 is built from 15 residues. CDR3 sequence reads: CASIFAGDSNQPQHF. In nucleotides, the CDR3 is TGTGCCAGCATTTTTGCAGGGGACAGCAATCAGCCCCAGCATTTT.

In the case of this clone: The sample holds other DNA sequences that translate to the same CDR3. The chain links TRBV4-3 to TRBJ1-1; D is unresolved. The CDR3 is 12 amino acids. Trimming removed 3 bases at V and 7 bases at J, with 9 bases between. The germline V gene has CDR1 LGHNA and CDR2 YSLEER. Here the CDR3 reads CASSQARGEAFF. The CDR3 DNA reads TGCGCCAGCAGCCAGGCGCGGGGTGAAGCTTTCTTT.

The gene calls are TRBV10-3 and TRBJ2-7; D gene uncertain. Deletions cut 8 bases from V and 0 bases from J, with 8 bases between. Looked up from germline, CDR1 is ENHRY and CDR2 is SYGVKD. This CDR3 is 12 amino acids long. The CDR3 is CAISRSSYEQYF. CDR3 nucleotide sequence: TGTGCCATCTCTAGAAGCTCCTACGAGCAGTACTTC.

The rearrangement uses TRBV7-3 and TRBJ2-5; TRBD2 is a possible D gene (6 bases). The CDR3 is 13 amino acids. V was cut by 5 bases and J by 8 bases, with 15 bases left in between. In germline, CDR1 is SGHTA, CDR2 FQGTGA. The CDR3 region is CASSTRLGGTQYF. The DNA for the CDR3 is TGTGCCAGCAGCACCCGACTGGGGGGAACCCAGTACTTC.

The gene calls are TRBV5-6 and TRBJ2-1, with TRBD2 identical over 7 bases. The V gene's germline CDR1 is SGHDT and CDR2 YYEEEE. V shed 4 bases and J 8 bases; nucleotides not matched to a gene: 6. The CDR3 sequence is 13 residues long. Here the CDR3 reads CASSRGTTDEQFF. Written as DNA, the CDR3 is TGTGCCAGCAGCAGAGGGACTACCGATGAGCAGTTCTTC. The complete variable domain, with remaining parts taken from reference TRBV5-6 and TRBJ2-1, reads DAGVTQSPTHLIKTRGQQVTLRCSPKSGHDTVSWYQQALGQGPQFIFQYYEEEERQRGNFPDRFSGHQFPNYSSELNVNALLLGDSALYLCASSRGTTDEQFFGPGTRLTVL.

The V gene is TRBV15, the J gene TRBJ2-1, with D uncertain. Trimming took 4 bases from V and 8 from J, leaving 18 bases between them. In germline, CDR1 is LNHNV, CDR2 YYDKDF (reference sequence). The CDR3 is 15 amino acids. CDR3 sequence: CATSTGPQPVHEQFF. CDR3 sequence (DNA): TGTGCCACCAGCACTGGACCACAACCCGTCCATGAGCAGTTCTTC.

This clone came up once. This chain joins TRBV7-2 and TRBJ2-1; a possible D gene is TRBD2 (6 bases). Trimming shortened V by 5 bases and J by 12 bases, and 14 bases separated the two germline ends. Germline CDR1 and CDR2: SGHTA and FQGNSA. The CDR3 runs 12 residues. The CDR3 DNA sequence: TGTGCCAGCAGCCCGCGGGGAGGCGGGCAGTTCTTC. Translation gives CASSPRGGGQFF.

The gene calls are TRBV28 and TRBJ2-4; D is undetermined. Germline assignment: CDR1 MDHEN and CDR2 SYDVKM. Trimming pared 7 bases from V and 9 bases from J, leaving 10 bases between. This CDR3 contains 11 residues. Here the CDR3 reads CASKSESIQYF. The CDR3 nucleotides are TGTGCCAGCAAGTCCGAGTCCATTCAGTACTTC.